These 32 T cell receptor beta chains originate from one sample sequenced in a study of T cells after yellow fever vaccination. TCRdb fed the 5' RACE reads into MiXCR, producing one record per CDR3 protein. The sample holds some 110,000 distinct CDR3 sequences; 7.4% are singletons and the top ten take around 2.3%. This specimen consisted of CD4+ T cells sorted from PBMCs, obtained around 10 days after the first yellow fever vaccination. Receptor source: a young man who received the YFV17D yellow fever vaccine.

There are many counts of this clonotype. This CDR3 reads CSAKEADRGTGELFF. The CDR3 bases are TGCAGTGCTAAAGAAGCTGACAGGGGAACCGGGGAGCTGTTTTTT. This chain connects TRBV20-1 to TRBJ2-2; 8 nucleotides match TRBD1. The CDR3 extends over 15 amino acids. Germline V CDR1 and CDR2: DFQATT, SNEGSKA (reference sequence). Trimming at V came to 4 bases and at J to 5 bases, leaving 9 bases not matched to a gene.

In its sample, this clonotype was seen many times. This chain connects TRBV27 to TRBJ2-7; the D is unclear. CDR1 MNHEY and CDR2 SMNVEV come from the germline V gene (reference sequence). Trimming took off 10 bases at V and 3 bases at J, with 16 bases between the two ends. The CDR3 consists of 13 residues. In nucleotides, the CDR3 is TGTGCCATTGCGACTTCGGGTGGCTACGAGCAGTACGTC. Its protein product is CAIATSGGYEQYV.

This clonotype was counted between two and nine times. The chain joins TRBV7-9 to TRBJ2-4; 9 nucleotides align to TRBD1. CDR3 length: 15 residues. Per germline, CDR1 SEHNR and CDR2 FQNEAQ (reference sequence). The V and J ends lost 4 bases and 8 bases, in that order; junction bases with no gene match: 9. The CDR3 is CASSWTGAIRDIQYF. DNA of the CDR3: TGTGCCAGCAGCTGGACAGGGGCTATTCGCGACATTCAGTACTTC.

This clonotype appeared many times. The chain uses TRBV7-9 and TRBJ1-4, with D possibly being TRBD1 (5 bases). V was cut by 6 bases and J by 5 bases, with 13 bases left in between. Germline lookup yields CDR1 SEHNR and CDR2 FQNEAQ (reference sequence). CDR3 length: 14 residues. CDR3 sequence: CASSEPAGNEKLFF. CDR3 bases: TGTGCCAGCAGTGAGCCGGCAGGGAATGAAAAACTGTTTTTT.

This clonotype was observed many times. V is TRBV6-5 and J is TRBJ2-1; 9 nucleotides agree with TRBD2. J lost 1 base, V lost 6 bases, and 7 bases had no gene match. CDR1 and CDR2 (germline): MNHEY, SVGAGI. The CDR3 is 16 residues long. The CDR3 loop reads CASSALAGPSYNEQFF. CDR3 in DNA: TGTGCCAGCAGCGCCCTAGCGGGGCCTTCCTACAATGAGCAGTTCTTC.

This clonotype was seen ten or more times. This rearrangement joins TRBV7-6 to TRBJ1-1; weak D call: TRBD1 (5 bases). V was clipped by 4 bases and J by 5 bases, with 17 bases between them. Germline V gene lookup returns CDR1 SGHVS and CDR2 FNYEAQ. CDR3 size: 15 residues. For the CDR3, the DNA is TGTGCCAGCAGCTCCTGGGGGGGGGATTCGACTGAAGCTTTCTTT. This sequence encodes CASSSWGGDSTEAFF.

This clonotype was seen ten or more times. Sequence at one end of the junction differs from germline and may be a read error. The chain links TRBV7-8 to TRBJ2-5, with D uncertain. CDR1 SGHVS and CDR2 FQNEAQ come from the germline V gene. This CDR3 comprises 14 residues. CDR3 amino acids: CASTLVGTREAQYF. The DNA for the CDR3 is TGTGCCAGCACCCTAGTGGGTACGAGAGAGGCCCAGTACTTC. The complete variable domain, with remaining parts taken from reference TRBV7-8 and TRBJ2-5, reads GAGVSQSPRYKVAKRGQDVALRCDPISGHVSLFWYQQALGQGPEFLTYFQNEAQLDKSGLPSDRFFAERPEGSVSTLKIQRTQQEDSAVYLCASTLVGTREAQYFGPGTRLLVL.

As for this clonotype: A clone one base away is much larger, so this may be a read error. The chain couples TRBV4-1 to TRBJ1-2, with D perhaps matching TRBD1 (6 bases). This CDR3 is 13 amino acids long. Looked up from germline, CDR1 is MGHRA and CDR2 is YSYEKL. CDR3 DNA sequence: TGCGCCAGCAAAGGGAGGGGGGACTATGGCTACGCCTTC. Its protein product is CASKGRGDYGYAF.

This clonotype was picked up many times. The V gene is TRBV27, the J gene TRBJ1-4; 9 bases are shared with TRBD1. Germline assignment: CDR1 MNHEY and CDR2 SMNVEV (reference sequence). CDR3 size: 18 residues. V shed 5 bases, J shed 8 bases, and the junction held 18 bases outside the gene matches. For the CDR3, the DNA is TGTGCCAGCAGTCCGACACTTCTTTACAGGGGGCTTCGGGAAAAACTGTTTTTT. This gives the protein CASSPTLLYRGLREKLFF.

The rearrangement links TRBV4-3 to TRBJ2-2; D not resolved. Germline V gives CDR1 LGHNA, CDR2 YSLEER. The V end lost 0 bases, the J end lost 6 bases, and 8 bases lay between the germline ends. The CDR3 loop spans 14 amino acids. CDR3 DNA sequence: TGCGCCAGCAGCCAAGACTGGTTTTCCGGGGAGCTGTTTTTT. It encodes CASSQDWFSGELFF.

This clonotype has a count of ten or more. This chain joins TRBV5-1 and TRBJ2-2; D is undetermined. CDR1 is SGHRS and CDR2 is YFSETQ in the germline V gene. This CDR3 spans 14 amino acids. Deletions cut 4 bases from V and 0 bases from J, with 7 bases between. The chain's CDR3 is CASSETTNTGELFF. The CDR3 DNA sequence: TGCGCCAGCAGCGAGACCACGAACACCGGGGAGCTGTTTTTT.

This clonotype was found many times. This sequence joins TRBV5-6 and TRBJ2-1; D not certain. This CDR3 region has 14 residues. The V and J ends lost 1 base and 2 bases respectively, with 7 bases between them. Looked up from germline, CDR1 is SGHDT and CDR2 is YYEEEE. The CDR3 DNA is TGTGCCAGCAGCTTGCCTACTACCTACAATGAGCAGTTCTTC. Encoded protein: CASSLPTTYNEQFF.

The V gene is TRBV5-5, the J gene TRBJ2-3; D not resolved. V was cut by 3 bases and J by 1 base, with 12 bases left in between. The length of the CDR3 is 15 residues. Germline assignment: CDR1 SGHKS and CDR2 YYEKEE (reference sequence). CDR3 sequence (DNA): TGTGCCAGCAGCTCTTCATTGCGGCGCACAGATACGCAGTATTTT. Translated, it gives CASSSSLRRTDTQYF.

This clonotype appeared many times. In DNA, the CDR3 is TGTGCCAGCAGCGTAGGATCGGGACAGGGAGTACGAAATACGCAGTATTTT. It specifies CASSVGSGQGVRNTQYF. V and J are TRBV9 and TRBJ2-3; 9 positions match TRBD1. The CDR3 has 17 residues. CDR1 is SGDLS, CDR2 YYNGEE, per germline. The J segment lost 7 bases and the V segment lost 0 bases, leaving 12 bases of the junction unmatched.

This clonotype appeared many times. This chain joins TRBV7-6 and TRBJ2-5; D unresolved. The CDR3 has 14 residues. The germline V and J ends were trimmed by 3 bases and 5 bases, with 13 bases remaining between them. Germline CDR1 SGHVS, CDR2 FNYEAQ. Here the CDR3 reads CASSLDVILETQYF. The CDR3 region has the DNA TGTGCCAGCAGCTTGGATGTTATCTTGGAGACCCAGTACTTC.

The table lists this clonotype with a few counts. This chain joins TRBV7-2 and TRBJ1-2, with D unclear. V was cut by 2 bases and J by 6 bases, with 7 bases left in between. The CDR3 covers 12 residues. The germline V gene has CDR1 SGHTA and CDR2 FQGNSA. The CDR3 region has the DNA TGTGCCAGCAGCTTAACGTGGGATGGCTACACCTTC. Amino acid sequence: CASSLTWDGYTF.

In its sample, this clonotype was seen many times. This chain joins TRBV7-8 and TRBJ2-7, with D unclear. This CDR3 comprises 15 residues. Germline assignment: CDR1 SGHVS and CDR2 FQNEAQ. Trimming took off 5 bases at V and 1 base at J, with 15 bases between the two ends. The CDR3 sequence is CASSLVGSASYEQYF. The DNA for the CDR3 is TGTGCCAGCAGCCTAGTTGGTTCGGCATCCTACGAGCAGTACTTC.

This clonotype was counted many times. The V call is TRBV11-2, the J call TRBJ1-2; D is possibly TRBD1 (5 bases). The V end lost 6 bases, the J end lost 5 bases, and 19 bases lay between the germline ends. The CDR3 is made up of 15 amino acids. The germline V gene encodes CDR1 SGHAT and CDR2 FQNNGV. CDR3 protein: CASRSYRKFDYGYTF. CDR3 nucleotides: TGTGCCAGCAGGAGTTACAGGAAGTTTGATTATGGCTACACCTTC.

This clonotype occurred many times. The rearrangement joins TRBV20-1 to TRBJ1-1, with D possibly being TRBD1 (6 bases). V gave up 1 base and J gave up 7 bases, with 13 bases separating them. The CDR3 extends over 13 amino acids. Germline CDR1 reads DFQATT; CDR2 reads SNEGSKA (reference sequence). The CDR3 region is CSARVGGAIEAFF. CDR3 in DNA: TGCAGTGCTAGAGTGGGGGGCGCGATTGAAGCTTTCTTT.

This clonotype was recorded many times. V gene TRBV25-1 combines with J gene TRBJ1-2, with 7 bases identical to TRBD1. Trimming removed 2 bases from V and 10 bases from J; junction bases left unmatched: 13. The CDR3 is made up of 15 amino acids. The germline V gene encodes CDR1 MGHDK and CDR2 SYGVNS. The DNA of the CDR3 is TGTGCCAGCAGTGAAATGTTTCGACAGGGAAAGGTCTACACCTTC. Encoded protein: CASSEMFRQGKVYTF.

The J gene is TRBJ2-5, the V gene TRBV18; D not resolved. CDR1 KGHSH and CDR2 LQKENI come from the germline V gene. The CDR3 spans 13 residues. Trimming cost V 3 bases and J 5 bases, with 10 bases left between them. The CDR3 sequence is CASSPPSFETQYF. In nucleotides, the CDR3 is TGTGCCAGCTCACCCCCTAGTTTCGAGACCCAGTACTTC.

This sequence joins TRBV12-3 or TRBV12-4 and TRBJ2-5, with a possible D match to TRBD2 (6 bases). V lost 7 bases, J lost 5 bases, and 14 bases lay in between. CDR3 length equals 13 residues. CDR3 protein: CASTSRGTETQYF. CDR3 bases: TGTGCCAGCACTTCGCGGGGCACTGAGACCCAGTACTTC.

This clonotype was picked up many times. The chain joins TRBV7-2 to TRBJ1-1; a weak D match, TRBD1 (6 bases). CDR3 length: 14 residues. Germline V gene lookup returns CDR1 SGHTA and CDR2 FQGNSA. V gave up 5 bases and J gave up 2 bases, with 12 bases separating them. The CDR3 loop is CASSPQGYNTEAFF. The CDR3 DNA is TGTGCCAGCAGCCCTCAGGGGTACAACACTGAAGCTTTCTTT.

This clonotype has ten or more counts. The chain combines TRBV4-3 with TRBJ2-5; 10 bases fit TRBD2. V lost 1 base and J lost 5; bases outside the gene matches: 4. The CDR3 has 15 residues. Germline V gene lookup returns CDR1 LGHNA and CDR2 YSLEER. In DNA, the CDR3 is TGCGCCAGCAGCCAAGGAGCGGGGGGGCTGGAGACCCAGTACTTC. Translating gives CASSQGAGGLETQYF.

This clonotype was detected a few times. This chain connects TRBV4-3 to TRBJ2-1, with 10 nucleotides matching TRBD1. CDR1 and CDR2 from the germline V gene are LGHNA and YSLEER. Trimming removed 0 bases from V and 7 bases from J; junction bases left unmatched: 3. The CDR3 sequence is 15 residues long. The CDR3 nucleotides are TGCGCCAGCAGCCAAGAAGGGACAGGGGCAAATGAGCAGTTCTTC. Protein sequence: CASSQEGTGANEQFF.

The table lists this clonotype with many counts. The V and J genes are TRBV7-9 and TRBJ2-5, with D possibly being TRBD1 or TRBD2 (5 bases each). In germline, CDR1 is SEHNR, CDR2 FQNEAQ (reference sequence). The CDR3 is 16 amino acids. V was clipped by 5 bases and J by 5 bases, with 21 bases between them. The CDR3 loop reads CASSHPPGRMIETQYF. In DNA, the CDR3 is TGTGCCAGCAGCCATCCACCGGGACGGATGATCGAGACCCAGTACTTC.

At least ten counts were recorded for this clonotype. The chain links TRBV10-3 to TRBJ1-1, with 8 bases that match TRBD1. The ends lost 5 bases at V and 12 bases at J; junction bases unmatched: 8. The CDR3 spans 12 residues. Germline loops: CDR1 ENHRY, CDR2 SYGVKD. CDR3 coding DNA: TGTGCCATCAGTCAAAGACAGGGGACGACTTTCTTT. Its translation is CAISQRQGTTFF.

This clonotype was seen ten or more times. The chain links TRBV5-6 to TRBJ2-7; D possibly matches TRBD1 or TRBD2 (5 bases each). The length of the CDR3 is 14 residues. V was shortened by 3 bases and J by 5 bases, with 15 bases between the two germline ends. Germline V CDR1 and CDR2: SGHDT, YYEEEE. The CDR3: CASSSLQGVDEQYV. Here the CDR3 DNA reads TGTGCCAGCAGCTCTCTTCAGGGAGTAGACGAGCAGTACGTC.

This clonotype has just a few counts. The chain links TRBV12-3 or TRBV12-4 to TRBJ1-6; D is unresolved. This CDR3 contains 16 residues. V lost 6 bases and J lost 0, with 12 bases in between. The CDR3 is CASRPPPGSYNSPLHF. CDR3 sequence (DNA): TGTGCCAGCAGGCCCCCCCCCGGCTCCTATAATTCACCCCTCCACTTT.

The chain links TRBV5-4 to TRBJ2-1; 8 nucleotides match TRBD2. CDR3 length: 15 residues. The trim removed 0 bases at V and 8 bases at J, leaving 7 bases unmatched. Germline CDR1 is SGHNT and CDR2 is YYREEE (reference sequence). This CDR3 reads CASSLDPAGDDEQFF. CDR3 DNA sequence: TGTGCCAGCAGCTTGGACCCAGCGGGGGACGATGAGCAGTTCTTC. The variable domain in full, completed from reference TRBV5-4 and TRBJ2-1, reads ETGVTQSPTHLIKTRGQQVTLRCSSQSGHNTVSWYQQALGQGPQFIFQYYREEENGRGNFPPRFSGLQFPNYSSELNVNALELDDSALYLCASSLDPAGDDEQFFGPGTRLTVL.

The chain is built from TRBV20-1 and TRBJ2-6, with D maybe TRBD2 (5 bases). The CDR3 is made up of 14 amino acids. Germline CDR1 DFQATT, CDR2 SNEGSKA (reference sequence). The CDR3 sequence is CSAGGLGGANVLTF. CDR3 DNA: TGCAGCGCAGGCGGGCTGGGGGGGGCCAACGTCCTGACTTTC.

This clonotype came up many times. The chain joins TRBV5-1 to TRBJ1-2, with D perhaps matching TRBD1 (5 bases). V gave up 0 bases and J gave up 4 bases, with 10 bases separating them. CDR1 and CDR2 from the germline V gene are SGHRS and YFSETQ. This CDR3 has 14 amino acids. CDR3 DNA: TGCGCCAGCAGCTTGGAGGGGCTGATCTATGGCTACACCTTC. Translation gives CASSLEGLIYGYTF.